A single sample gave rise to the 16 T cell receptor beta chains below, sequenced in a study of T cells in Graves' hyperthyroidism and ophthalmopathy. Researchers took RNA transcripts and amplified the TCR beta CDR3 regions from them. HTBI primers drove first-round RT-PCR of the TCR CDR3. TCRdb itself ran the multiplex PCR reads through MiXCR, one entry per CDR3 protein. The table lists more than 550,000 distinct CDR3 sequences, about 17% of them singletons, with roughly 17% in the top ten. The sequencing input was blood. The receptors derive from a woman aged 45-65 years with Graves' hyperthyroidism that later progressed to Graves' ophthalmopathy.

A word on this clonotype: The junction does not match germline at one end; this may be a read error. The rearrangement links TRBV5-4 to TRBJ2-3; 10 positions match TRBD2. The germline V gene encodes CDR1 SGHNT and CDR2 YYREEE (reference sequence). The CDR3 spans 17 residues. The CDR3 protein is CASSQDQTSGPTDTQYF. The CDR3 DNA reads TGCGCCAGCAGCCAAGATCAGACTAGCGGGCCCACAGATACGCAGTATTTT.

In its sample, this clonotype was seen many times. The chain uses TRBV7-9 and TRBJ1-1; tentatively, D is TRBD1 (6 bases). There are 13 residues in the CDR3. Trimming stripped 3 bases from V and 3 bases from J, with 8 bases between. Germline CDR1 SEHNR, CDR2 FQNEAQ (reference sequence). The chain's CDR3 is CASSFGQYTEAFF. In nucleotides, the CDR3 is TGTGCCAGCAGCTTCGGACAGTACACTGAAGCTTTCTTT.

The J gene is TRBJ2-7, the V gene TRBV29-1, with D perhaps TRBD2 (7 bases). Between the trimmed V and J ends, which lost 4 bases and 4 bases, there was a span of 14 bases. From germline, CDR1 is SQVTM and CDR2 ANQGSEA. This CDR3 comprises 13 residues. The CDR3 DNA follows: TGCAGCGTTGTTAGGGGGGGGTTTTACGAGCAGTACTTC. Its protein is CSVVRGGFYEQYF.

This clonotype occurred a few times. V is TRBV5-1 and J is TRBJ1-1; 12 bases are a match to TRBD1. With 5 bases clipped from V and 4 bases from J, the junction kept 9 bases outside the gene matches. Germline loops: CDR1 SGHRS, CDR2 YFSETQ. The CDR3 extends over 16 amino acids. CDR3 in amino acids: CASSSRDRGPGTEAFF. CDR3 DNA: TGCGCCAGCAGTTCCCGGGACAGGGGGCCAGGCACTGAAGCTTTCTTT.

A few counts support this clonotype. The V gene is TRBV6-2 or TRBV6-3, the J gene TRBJ2-3, with a possible D match to TRBD2 (6 bases). The V end was cut by 5 bases, the J end by 4 bases, with 13 bases between. The length of the CDR3 is 14 residues. Germline values: CDR1 MNHEY, CDR2 SVGEGT. The CDR3 nucleotides are TGTGCCAGCAGTGCCGGGACGGGGGCAGATACGCAGTATTTT. Translated, it gives CASSAGTGADTQYF.

The rearrangement joins TRBV13 to TRBJ2-2, with 7 nucleotides matching TRBD1. The trim removed 2 bases at V and 0 bases at J, leaving 3 bases unmatched. Germline CDR1 PRHDT, CDR2 FYEKMQ (reference sequence). The CDR3 runs 16 residues. CDR3 loop: CASSLQGVTNTGELFF. The CDR3 bases are TGTGCCAGCAGCTTACAGGGGGTTACGAACACCGGGGAGCTGTTTTTT.

This chain joins TRBV29-1 and TRBJ1-1, with D perhaps matching TRBD1 (6 bases). The CDR3 length is 13 residues. Germline CDR1 is SQVTM and CDR2 is ANQGSEA. The V and J ends lost 7 bases and 1 base respectively, with 13 bases between them. CDR3 loop: CSASGGGNTEAFF. CDR3 DNA: TGCAGCGCATCGGGAGGGGGGAACACTGAAGCTTTCTTT.

The chain links TRBV19 to TRBJ2-1, with TRBD1 matching 8 bases. The CDR3 contains 14 residues. Germline values: CDR1 LNHDA, CDR2 SQIVND (reference sequence). J lost 3 bases, V lost 6 bases, and 4 bases had no gene match. Here the CDR3 DNA reads TGTGCCAGTAGACCGGGACAGGTCTACAATGAGCAGTTCTTC. Translated: CASRPGQVYNEQFF.

This sequence joins TRBV4-1 and TRBJ1-1; TRBD1 might be the D (5 bases). There are 15 residues in the CDR3. Looked up from germline, CDR1 is MGHRA and CDR2 is YSYEKL. Trimming took 3 bases from V and 4 from J, leaving 15 bases between them. The DNA for the CDR3 is TGCGCCAGCAGCCAGTCAGGGTATTCGGGCACTGAAGCTTTCTTT. It is translated as CASSQSGYSGTEAFF.

On this clonotype itself: A much larger clonotype is one base distant, so this may be a read error. The V call is TRBV12-3 or TRBV12-4, the J call TRBJ1-6, with a tentative D call TRBD1 (5 bases). The CDR3 loop spans 14 amino acids. Trimming removed 3 bases from V and 4 bases from J, with 7 bases in between. The DNA of the CDR3 is TGTGCCAGCAGTTTGGGACGGTATAATTCACCCCTCCACTTT. Its translation: CASSLGRYNSPLHF.

J is TRBJ2-7 and V is TRBV12-5; 7 bases match TRBD1. The ends lost 7 bases at V and 2 bases at J; junction bases unmatched: 5. CDR1 LGHNT and CDR2 FRNRAP come from the germline V gene. This CDR3 has 13 residues. CDR3 nucleotide sequence: TGTGCTAGTGTCCGGACAGGTCCCTACGAGCAGTACTTC. Protein product: CASVRTGPYEQYF.

Only a few counts were recorded for this clonotype. V is TRBV4-2 and J is TRBJ2-3; D is unclear. The germline V and J ends were trimmed by 1 base and 3 bases, with 8 bases remaining between them. This CDR3 has 14 residues. Germline V gives CDR1 LGHNA, CDR2 YNFKEQ. The CDR3 sequence is CASSQVTLTDTQYF. The CDR3 bases are TGTGCCAGCAGCCAAGTAACACTAACAGATACGCAGTATTTT.

The V and J genes are TRBV27 and TRBJ1-5; D perhaps matches TRBD1 (6 bases). The CDR3 sequence is 16 residues long. The germline V gene encodes CDR1 MNHEY and CDR2 SMNVEV (reference sequence). V was pared by 8 bases and J by 0 bases, with 17 bases between. The CDR3 spells CASSTYWTASNQPQHF. The CDR3 region has the DNA TGTGCCAGCTCGACCTACTGGACAGCTAGCAATCAGCCCCAGCATTTT.

The V gene is TRBV19, the J gene TRBJ2-7; tentatively, D is TRBD1 or TRBD2 (5 bases each). With 1 base removed from V and 1 base from J, the gap between germline ends came to 11 bases. This CDR3 has 15 amino acids. Germline values: CDR1 LNHDA, CDR2 SQIVND (reference sequence). This CDR3 is CASSIVRDLSYEQYF. The CDR3 DNA sequence: TGTGCCAGTAGTATAGTCCGGGACCTATCCTACGAGCAGTACTTC.

The chain couples TRBV3-1 to TRBJ2-3; 9 nucleotides align to TRBD2. The CDR3 runs to 20 residues. Per the germline V gene, CDR1 is LGHDT and CDR2 is YNNKEL (reference sequence). The junction had 15 bases not matched to a gene; V was cut back by 2 bases and J by 0 bases. This CDR3 is CASSQYHPYSGGLSTDTQYF. CDR3 coding DNA: TGTGCCAGCAGCCAATATCACCCCTACAGCGGGGGGTTAAGCACAGATACGCAGTATTTT.

This chain connects TRBV6-1 to TRBJ2-2; 8 bases are a match to TRBD1. V gave up 6 bases and J gave up 4 bases; unmatched junction bases: 7. The CDR3 sequence is 15 residues long. Germline CDR1 is MNHNS and CDR2 is SASEGT. The CDR3 DNA reads as TGTGCCAGCAGACCCGGGACAGGAACCACCGGGGAGCTGTTTTTT. It encodes CASRPGTGTTGELFF.